The next 20 T cell receptor beta chains were all read from a single sample in a study of graft-versus-host responses after intestinal transplantation. These TCRs are of unknown antigen specificity. Here immunoSEQ multiplex PCR was the method, and the copy in TCRdb shows in-frame clones only, minus some. The table records some 76,000 clones, around 90% of them present only once. Material: unstimulated CD8+ T cells sorted from spleen or lymph node cells, obtained before transplant. Receptors were obtained from a human donor who was the organ donor for an intestinal transplant.

The rearrangement uses TRBV9 and TRBJ1-1; 7 nucleotides agree with TRBD1. The CDR3 extends over 14 amino acids. The junction had 3 bases not matched to a gene; V was cut back by 3 bases and J by 1 base. The germline V gene encodes CDR1 SGDLS and CDR2 YYNGEE. Written as DNA, the CDR3 is TGTGCCAGCAGCGCCCGACAGGGGAACACTGAAGCTTTCTTT. It specifies CASSARQGNTEAFF.

V is TRBV5-6 and J is TRBJ1-1; D possibly corresponds to TRBD1 (5 bases). The CDR3 spans 14 residues. The germline CDR1 and CDR2 sequences are SGHDT and YYEEEE. V lost 2 bases to trimming and J lost 1 base, with 9 bases between them. The CDR3 reads CASSFTGQNTEAFF. As DNA, the CDR3 is TGTGCCAGCAGCTTTACCGGACAGAACACTGAAGCTTTCTTT.

The V and J genes are TRBV6-1 and TRBJ2-1; TRBD2 matches at 11 bases. This CDR3 comprises 15 residues. J was trimmed by 5 bases and V by 4 bases; bases with no gene match: 4. Germline assignment: CDR1 MNHNS and CDR2 SASEGT. As DNA, the CDR3 is TGTGCCAGCAGTGCCTCTAGCGGGGGGCACAATGAGCAGTTCTTC. Residues: CASSASSGGHNEQFF.

V is TRBV27 and J is TRBJ2-7; the D gene is possibly TRBD1 (5 bases). V lost 6 bases to trimming and J lost 1 base, with 10 bases between them. This CDR3 has 13 amino acids. Germline V gene sequence: CDR1 MNHEY, CDR2 SMNVEV (reference sequence). As DNA, the CDR3 is TGTGCCAGCAGGACTGCAGGGTCCTACGAGCAGTACTTC. It encodes CASRTAGSYEQYF.

The genes are TRBV6-5 and TRBJ1-1; 7 bases line up with TRBD1. The ends lost 2 bases at V and 10 bases at J; junction bases unmatched: 13. Germline V gene sequence: CDR1 MNHEY, CDR2 SVGAGI. This CDR3 is 15 amino acids long. CDR3 in amino acids: CASSYTETGRQGAFF. The CDR3 nucleotides read TGTGCCAGCAGTTACACAGAAACAGGGAGACAGGGAGCTTTCTTT.

This sequence joins TRBV27 and TRBJ1-2, with D maybe TRBD1 (6 bases). V lost 5 bases to trimming and J lost 4 bases, with 20 bases between them. This CDR3 is built from 16 residues. Germline V gene lookup returns CDR1 MNHEY and CDR2 SMNVEV (reference sequence). The CDR3 region is CASSDTPQGPFYGYTF. The CDR3 nucleotides are TGTGCCAGCAGTGACACTCCACAGGGTCCTTTCTATGGCTACACCTTC.

This rearrangement joins TRBV27 to TRBJ2-7; 9 bases map to TRBD1. Germline values: CDR1 MNHEY, CDR2 SMNVEV (reference sequence). With 8 bases clipped from V and 3 bases from J, the junction kept 14 bases outside the gene matches. The CDR3 totals 16 residues. CDR3 loop: CASVGSSRTGVYEQYF. Written as DNA, the CDR3 is TGTGCCAGCGTGGGAAGTAGCCGGACAGGGGTCTACGAGCAGTACTTC.

This clone has only one observation. One end of the junction fails to match germline, which may point to a read error. This chain connects TRBV7-8 to TRBJ1-4; the D gene is possibly TRBD1 (6 bases). CDR1 SGHVS and CDR2 FQNEAQ come from the germline V gene. CDR3 length equals 16 residues. CDR3: CASSLKTEGHRASQVF. For the CDR3, the DNA is TGTGCCAGCAGCTTAAAAACGGAGGGACATCGAGCCTCCCAGGTTTTT.

The chain links TRBV6-5 to TRBJ2-3, with D unclear. The germline CDR1 and CDR2 sequences are MNHEY and SVGAGI. With 6 bases removed from V and 3 bases from J, the gap between germline ends came to 10 bases. The length of the CDR3 is 13 residues. The CDR3 region is CASSSTWTDTQYF. The DNA of the CDR3 is TGTGCCAGCAGCTCCACTTGGACAGATACGCAGTATTTT.

The rearrangement joins TRBV4-2 to TRBJ2-3; TRBD1 matches 7 bases. This CDR3 comprises 15 residues. The germline gives CDR1 LGHNA, CDR2 YNFKEQ. J lost 5 bases, V lost 2 bases, and 7 bases had no gene match. The CDR3 DNA sequence: TGTGCCAGCAGCCAACTCGGACAGGTCCAAGATACGCAGTATTTT. This codes for CASSQLGQVQDTQYF.

This sequence joins TRBV19 and TRBJ2-7; no clear D. CDR1 is LNHDA, CDR2 SQIVND, per germline (reference sequence). The CDR3 is 13 amino acids. V was cut by 6 bases and J by 0 bases, with 9 bases left in between. The CDR3 bases are TGTGCCAGTAGCGAGACTGTCTCCTACGAGCAGTACTTC. It yields the protein CASSETVSYEQYF.

The V gene is TRBV27, the J gene TRBJ2-1; D could derive from TRBD1 or TRBD2 (5 bases each). CDR1 and CDR2 (germline): MNHEY, SMNVEV (reference sequence). The length of the CDR3 is 14 residues. Trimming took 8 bases from V and 1 from J, leaving 12 bases between them. The CDR3 DNA sequence: TGTGCCAGCTCCCGGGGACCTTCCTACAATGAGCAGTTCTTC. Translated, it gives CASSRGPSYNEQFF.

The CDR3 loop is CASSHLRDRGVNTIYF. The CDR3 DNA is TGTGCCAGCAGCCATCTCCGGGACAGGGGTGTAAACACCATATATTTT. The chain combines TRBV11-2 with TRBJ1-3; 10 nucleotides align to TRBD1. The CDR3 contains 16 residues. CDR1 is SGHAT and CDR2 is FQNNGV in the germline V gene. V was pared by 5 bases and J by 6 bases, with 10 bases of the junction left unmatched.

The genes are TRBV4-1 and TRBJ2-7; perhaps D is TRBD1 or TRBD2 (7 bases each). The germline gives CDR1 MGHRA, CDR2 YSYEKL. The CDR3 sequence is 17 residues long. V lost 1 base and J 3 bases, leaving 19 bases between the germline ends. The DNA of the CDR3 is TGCGCCAGCAGCCAAGCAGGGGAGGGGGCCCGATTCTACGAGCAGTACTTC. This translates into CASSQAGEGARFYEQYF.

The chain recombines TRBV28 with TRBJ1-1, with 10 bases identical to TRBD1. Germline V lookup: CDR1 MDHEN, CDR2 SYDVKM. The length of the CDR3 is 15 residues. V trimming: 2 bases; J trimming: 4 bases; junction bases outside the gene matches: 4. CDR3 in DNA: TGTGCCAGCAGTTTAATGACAGGGGGCTTCACTGAAGCTTTCTTT. This gives the protein CASSLMTGGFTEAFF.

This clone was seen just once. The V and J genes are TRBV4-1 and TRBJ1-1, with TRBD1 identical over 7 bases. After removal of 5 bases from V and 5 bases from J, the junction contained 11 bases not matched to a gene. CDR1 is MGHRA and CDR2 is YSYEKL in the germline V gene. This CDR3 has 15 residues. The CDR3 DNA follows: TGCGCCAGCAGCGACTGGAAGGGGGCGAGAACTGAAGCTTTCTTT. It translates to CASSDWKGARTEAFF.

The J gene is TRBJ2-2, the V gene TRBV10-1, with D possibly being TRBD2 (6 bases). Germline V CDR1 and CDR2: WNHNN, SYGVQD (reference sequence). The CDR3 is 13 residues long. Between the trimmed V and J ends, which lost 4 bases and 5 bases, there was a span of 8 bases. The CDR3 DNA sequence: TGCGCCAGCAGTGTGGCGGGGACCGGGGAGCTGTTTTTT. This translates into CASSVAGTGELFF.

The chain couples TRBV19 to TRBJ1-5, with 9 positions matching TRBD1. V lost 7 bases, J lost 3 bases, and 7 bases stayed unmatched. CDR1 and CDR2 from the germline V gene are LNHDA and SQIVND (reference sequence). The CDR3 extends over 15 amino acids. CDR3: CASTMGQGYNQPQHF. Here the CDR3 DNA reads TGTGCCAGTACCATGGGACAGGGATACAATCAGCCCCAGCATTTT.

In DNA, the CDR3 is TGTGCCTGGACGCCCGGGACAGGGAACCAGCCCCAGCATTTT. As protein: CAWTPGTGNQPQHF. This chain joins TRBV30 and TRBJ1-5; 9 bases map to TRBD1. CDR1 is GTSNPN and CDR2 is SVGIG in the germline V gene (reference sequence). The V gene end was trimmed by 4 bases and the J gene end by 7 bases; junction bases not matched to a gene: 8. The CDR3 extends over 14 amino acids. The full variable domain, completed using reference TRBV30 and TRBJ1-5, is SQTIHQWPATLVQPVGSPLSLECTVEGTSNPNLYWYRQAAGRGLQLLFYSVGIGQISSEVPQNLSASRPQDRQFILSSKKLLLSDSGFYLCAWTPGTGNQPQHFGDGTRLSIL.

Details on this clone: Other DNA sequences in the same sample also yield this CDR3. The V gene is TRBV6-1, the J gene TRBJ1-5, with no clear D. Germline V gene sequence: CDR1 MNHNS, CDR2 SASEGT. V was trimmed by 1 base and J by 4 bases, leaving 8 bases between them. This CDR3 has 14 residues. CDR3 sequence (DNA): TGTGCCAGCAGTGAAGGGACGGAAAATCAGCCCCAGCATTTT. It is translated as CASSEGTENQPQHF.